The T cell receptor (beta chain) described here comes from a study of blood T cell repertoires in COVID-19. In the study overall: Samples taken during acute and convalescent COVID-19 were collected in the United States, Italy and Spain. The analysed material was cDNA or gDNA that came from T cells, B-cell-depleted T cells, or PBMCs.

Original handling: The authors estimated nucleated cell counts from reference gene primer amplification. TCRdb's copy holds only in-frame clones and misses some; the assay was immunoSEQ multiplex PCR. V, J and clone size are taken as reported in that table, and D and trimming were inferred from the DNA itself. The sample consists of roughly 35,000 clones, 78% of them appearing once. Per the germline V gene, CDR1 is MGHRA and CDR2 is YSYEKL. The CDR3 has 18 amino acids. Trimming at V came to 5 bases and at J to 4 bases, leaving 13 bases not matched to a gene. This clone has just a few counts. The chain recombines TRBV4-1 with TRBJ2-5; the match to TRBD2 covers 13 bases. The sequenced sample consisted of peripheral blood. The origin of this receptor is an elderly man with acute or convalescent COVID-19. The CDR3 loop reads CASSSQPGTSGVGETQYF. CDR3 DNA sequence: TGCGCCAGCAGCTCCCAACCCGGGACTAGCGGGGTAGGAGAGACCCAGTACTTC.